These 25 T cell receptor beta chains came from one sample sequenced in a study of regulatory T cells in long-lasting Graves disease. Time point indicated: persistent/refractory GD, antithyroid drugs over 5 years with positive TRAb. From PBMCs, RNA was extracted and then used to make the TCR library. iRepertoire HTBI primers and Arm-PCR of CDR3 regions built TCR beta libraries. MiXCR, applied by TCRdb to the multiplex PCR reads, yields one record per CDR3 protein. The table records some 450,000 distinct CDR3 sequences, around a quarter of them present only once. Sequencing was performed on peripheral blood mononuclear cells (PBMCs), taken when the disease was refractory, from a patient treated with antithyroid drugs. These receptors originate from a female donor with Graves disease.

This clonotype showed up many times. The chain has TRBV28 and TRBJ2-4; D might be TRBD2 (5 bases). V lost 3 bases and J lost 0, with 15 bases in between. The CDR3 sequence is 17 residues long. Germline-derived CDR1 and CDR2 are MDHEN and SYDVKM. CDR3 amino acids: CASSLPGGGVAKNIQYF. The DNA for the CDR3 is TGTGCCAGCAGTTTGCCTGGAGGAGGAGTAGCCAAAAACATTCAGTACTTC.

This clonotype showed up many times. This chain joins TRBV7-9 and TRBJ1-1, with D tentatively TRBD1 (6 bases). Germline-derived CDR1 and CDR2 are SEHNR and FQNEAQ (reference sequence). The V gene lost 6 bases and the J gene lost 0 bases, with 14 bases spanning the gap. This CDR3 is 15 amino acids long. DNA of the CDR3: TGTGCCAGCAGTCTTGGGGGCGGGATGAACACTGAAGCTTTCTTT. This encodes CASSLGGGMNTEAFF.

This clonotype was seen ten or more times. This chain joins TRBV20-1 and TRBJ1-1; D uncertain. The ends were cut back, 6 bases at V and 1 base at J, with 12 bases in the middle. There are 13 residues in the CDR3. CDR1 DFQATT and CDR2 SNEGSKA come from the germline V gene (reference sequence). The CDR3 spells CSAPDGWNTEAFF. In DNA form, the CDR3 reads TGCAGTGCACCAGACGGTTGGAACACTGAAGCTTTCTTT.

This sequence joins TRBV3-1 and TRBJ2-1; 10 positions agree with TRBD2. This CDR3 region has 15 residues. Germline CDR1 LGHDT, CDR2 YNNKEL (reference sequence). Trimming took 3 bases from V and 4 from J; bases not matched to a gene: 3. The DNA for the CDR3 is TGTGCCAGCAGCCAGGGACTAGCGCTGTACAATGAGCAGTTCTTC. This sequence encodes CASSQGLALYNEQFF.

The table lists this clonotype with many counts. This chain uses TRBV6-1 with TRBJ2-7, with unresolved D. V was trimmed by 9 bases and J by 2 bases, leaving 11 bases between them. From germline, CDR1 is MNHNS and CDR2 SASEGT. The CDR3 is 12 residues long. The CDR3 DNA reads as TGTGCCAGTCATGATCTTCCCTACGAGCAGTACTTC. Residues: CASHDLPYEQYF.

The chain joins TRBV6-5 to TRBJ2-3, with a possible D match to TRBD1 (5 bases). The ends were cut back, 2 bases at V and 6 bases at J, with 9 bases in the middle. Germline values: CDR1 MNHEY, CDR2 SVGAGI. The CDR3 spans 13 residues. The CDR3 region is CASSYPPGDTQYF. The CDR3 bases are TGTGCCAGCAGTTACCCCCCAGGGGATACGCAGTATTTT.

The V gene is TRBV9, the J gene TRBJ2-2, with TRBD2 matching over 10 bases. After removal of 2 bases from V and 0 bases from J, the junction contained 4 bases not matched to a gene. Germline CDR1 SGDLS, CDR2 YYNGEE. The CDR3 is 17 amino acids. CDR3 sequence: CASSVSGRAPNTGELFF. CDR3 DNA: TGTGCCAGCAGCGTGAGCGGGAGGGCCCCGAACACCGGGGAGCTGTTTTTT.

This clonotype was seen a few times. The V and J genes are TRBV20-1 and TRBJ1-2; TRBD1 matches at 7 bases. J was trimmed by 5 bases and V by 4 bases; bases with no gene match: 16. Germline V gene lookup returns CDR1 DFQATT and CDR2 SNEGSKA (reference sequence). The CDR3 is 16 residues long. CDR3 nucleotides: TGCAGTGCTATTTCCGGTTTGACAGGGCCCACATATGGCTACACCTTC. Protein product: CSAISGLTGPTYGYTF.

At least ten counts were recorded for this clonotype. The chain uses TRBV4-3 and TRBJ2-5; tentative D call: TRBD1 (6 bases). Trimming shortened V by 1 base and J by 2 bases, and 14 bases separated the two germline ends. CDR3 length equals 16 residues. Per germline, CDR1 LGHNA and CDR2 YSLEER. The CDR3 spells CASSQGVDRLQETQYF. The CDR3 coding sequence is TGCGCCAGCAGCCAAGGGGTGGACAGATTACAAGAGACCCAGTACTTC.

This clonotype has at least ten counts. The chain joins TRBV29-1 to TRBJ2-7; the D gene is possibly TRBD1 (6 bases). From germline, CDR1 is SQVTM and CDR2 ANQGSEA. The CDR3 covers 12 residues. V lost 4 bases, J lost 1 base, and 8 bases lay in between. For the CDR3, the DNA is TGCAGCGTTGCCAGGGGATCCTACGAGCAGTACTTC. This codes for CSVARGSYEQYF.

This clonotype was observed a few times. V and J are TRBV12-3 or TRBV12-4 and TRBJ2-5; 7 nucleotides match TRBD2. V trimming: 2 bases; J trimming: 6 bases; junction bases outside the gene matches: 9. This CDR3 comprises 15 residues. The CDR3: CASSLPGPRGKTQYF. CDR3 DNA sequence: TGTGCCAGCAGTTTACCAGGCCCGCGGGGGAAGACCCAGTACTTC.

Points on this clonotype: Germline and junction disagree at one end, which may indicate a read error. The chain uses TRBV10-1 and TRBJ2-6; D is unclear. The CDR3 extends over 15 amino acids. Germline CDR1 and CDR2: WNHNN and SYGVQD (reference sequence). The CDR3 protein is CASSYSLSGANVLTF. Here the CDR3 DNA reads TGTGCCAGCAGTTACTCGCTCTCTGGGGCCAACGTCCTGACTTTC.

The rearrangement links TRBV19 to TRBJ1-2; 9 positions match TRBD1. Unmatched junction bases numbered 16, after V lost 10 bases and J lost 7 bases. The germline V gene has CDR1 LNHDA and CDR2 SQIVND (reference sequence). This CDR3 is built from 15 residues. CDR3: CATCPGQGPRRGYTF. The CDR3 DNA follows: TGTGCCACCTGCCCCGGACAGGGGCCGCGTCGTGGCTACACCTTC.

This clonotype appeared a few times. V gene TRBV19 combines with J gene TRBJ2-2; 8 bases are shared with TRBD1. The germline CDR1 and CDR2 sequences are LNHDA and SQIVND (reference sequence). The CDR3 totals 15 residues. V shed 9 bases, J shed 1 base, and the junction held 7 bases outside the gene matches. The chain's CDR3 is CASRLGTGNTGELFF. The DNA of the CDR3 is TGTGCCAGCAGATTAGGGACAGGGAACACCGGGGAGCTGTTTTTT.

This clonotype was seen a few times. The chain has TRBV29-1 and TRBJ2-4; D remains ambiguous. The V gene lost 7 bases and the J gene lost 2 bases, with 21 bases spanning the gap. The germline V gene encodes CDR1 SQVTM and CDR2 ANQGSEA. The CDR3 has 16 amino acids. The CDR3 spells CSATMVKGGSKNIQYF. CDR3 nucleotides: TGCAGCGCAACTATGGTAAAGGGTGGGTCCAAAAACATTCAGTACTTC.

This clonotype was detected only a few times. The J gene is TRBJ1-2, the V gene TRBV9; D not certain. CDR1 is SGDLS and CDR2 is YYNGEE in the germline V gene. The V end was cut by 4 bases, the J end by 5 bases, with 15 bases between. The CDR3 covers 14 residues. Written as DNA, the CDR3 is TGTGCCAGCAGCTCATCAACTACGGCATATGGCTACACCTTC. Translating gives CASSSSTTAYGYTF.

The gene calls are TRBV5-1 and TRBJ1-5; 7 bases match TRBD1. Unmatched junction bases numbered 13, after V lost 4 bases and J lost 6 bases. CDR3 size: 16 residues. CDR1 is SGHRS, CDR2 YFSETQ, per germline. The CDR3 DNA follows: TGCGCCAGCAGCCCAGGGGGATCAGGTGGTGCTCAGCCCCAGCATTTT. It translates to CASSPGGSGGAQPQHF. Together with reference TRBV5-1 and TRBJ1-5, the CDR3 gives the full variable domain: KAGVTQTPRYLIKTRGQQVTLSCSPISGHRSVSWYQQTPGQGLQFLFEYFSETQRNKGNFPGRFSGRQFSNSRSEMNVSTLELGDSALYLCASSPGGSGGAQPQHFGDGTRLSIL.

The chain has TRBV2 and TRBJ2-2; TRBD2 aligns across 7 bases. The CDR3 sequence is 14 residues long. Germline V lookup: CDR1 SNHLY, CDR2 FYNNEI. V was pared by 6 bases and J by 5 bases, with 6 bases of the junction left unmatched. The DNA of the CDR3 is TGTGCCAGCAGCTTAAAACTAGCGACCGGGGAGCTGTTTTTT. Protein sequence: CASSLKLATGELFF.

This clonotype was found many times. The chain uses TRBV6-1 and TRBJ2-7; the match to TRBD2 covers 7 bases. V lost 7 bases to trimming and J lost 6 bases; unmatched junction nucleotides: 9. The CDR3 spans 13 residues. Germline loops: CDR1 MNHNS, CDR2 SASEGT. CDR3: CASTRGVFGEQYF. The CDR3 DNA follows: TGTGCCAGCACCCGGGGGGTATTTGGCGAGCAGTACTTC.

A few counts support this clonotype. The chain has TRBV30 and TRBJ1-2; D might be TRBD1 (6 bases). With 4 bases removed from V and 2 bases from J, the gap between germline ends came to 14 bases. The CDR3 has 14 amino acids. Germline V gene sequence: CDR1 GTSNPN, CDR2 SVGIG (reference sequence). The CDR3 loop reads CAWTWGHYNYGYTF. CDR3 nucleotide sequence: TGTGCCTGGACCTGGGGACACTACAACTATGGCTACACCTTC.

There are a few counts of this clonotype. This chain connects TRBV7-2 to TRBJ1-6, with unresolved D. The germline gives CDR1 SGHTA, CDR2 FQGNSA. The V gene lost 1 base and the J gene lost 9 bases, with 16 bases spanning the gap. The CDR3 is 16 residues long. The CDR3 DNA reads as TGTGCCAGCAGCTTAGAAGAGCAGCCCGTGGGTTCACCCCTCCACTTT. Protein product: CASSLEEQPVGSPLHF. Full variable domain (outside the CDR3, taken from reference TRBV7-2 and TRBJ1-6): GAGVSQSPSNKVTEKGKDVELRCDPISGHTALYWYRQSLGQGLEFLIYFQGNSAPDKSGLPSDRFSAERTGGSVSTLTIQRTQQEDSAVYLCASSLEEQPVGSPLHFGNGTRLTVT.

The genes are TRBV11-2 and TRBJ2-7; D possibly corresponds to TRBD2 (6 bases). Trimming took 1 base from V and 4 from J, leaving 14 bases between them. CDR3 length equals 15 residues. Germline-derived CDR1 and CDR2 are SGHAT and FQNNGV. CDR3 in DNA: TGTGCCAGCAGCTTAGGGAGTAGCGGTTATTACGAGCAGTACTTC. This translates into CASSLGSSGYYEQYF.

This clonotype was picked up a small number of times. The chain carries TRBV5-1 and TRBJ1-1, with TRBD1 matching over 12 bases. The CDR3 has 18 amino acids. CDR1 and CDR2 (germline): SGHRS, YFSETQ. The V and J ends lost 0 bases and 1 base, in that order; junction bases with no gene match: 7. The CDR3 DNA follows: TGCGCCAGCAGCTTGGAAGGGACAGGGGGCGATTGGAACACTGAAGCTTTCTTT. Protein sequence: CASSLEGTGGDWNTEAFF.

This clonotype appeared many times. The chain has TRBV2 and TRBJ2-2, with 9 bases lining up with TRBD2. V lost 7 bases, J lost 6 bases, and 15 bases stayed unmatched. This CDR3 has 17 amino acids. CDR1 is SNHLY and CDR2 is FYNNEI in the germline V gene. For the CDR3, the DNA is TGTGCCAGCACTGCCCTTTTCGGCGGGAGGGCCGCCGGGGAGCTGTTTTTT. Protein: CASTALFGGRAAGELFF.

Only a few counts were recorded for this clonotype. This chain joins TRBV28 and TRBJ1-2; 9 bases match TRBD1. CDR1 and CDR2 (germline): MDHEN, SYDVKM. The ends lost 6 bases at V and 8 bases at J; junction bases unmatched: 7. The CDR3 contains 13 residues. The CDR3 DNA sequence: TGTGCCAGCAGAGGGACAGGGACTTGGGGCTACACCTTC. Protein: CASRGTGTWGYTF.